Listed below are T cell receptor beta chains from one sample, sequenced in a study of blood T cell repertoires in COVID-19. Method: immunoSEQ multiplex PCR; TCRdb's copy keeps in-frame clones and lacks some. Altogether fewer than 200,000 clones are present, about nine tenths being singletons, with the ten largest covering 20% to 30%. The sequenced sample consisted of peripheral blood. These receptors came from a man aged 60 to 69 with acute or convalescent COVID-19. Each CDR3 is given with its conserved first and last residue. The D gene is left open where the match is weak.

d_call: TRBD1
v_call: TRBV7-3
j_call: TRBJ1-1
cdr3_aa: CASSLRGRGSTEAFF
cdr3_nt: TGTGCCAGCAGCTTAAGGGGCAGGGGGTCCACTGAAGCTTTCTTT

d_call: TRBD1
v_call: TRBV7-2
j_call: TRBJ1-5
cdr3_aa: CASSPRLTGVNQPQHF
cdr3_nt: TGTGCCAGCAGCCCTCGTCTGACAGGGGTAAATCAGCCCCAGCATTTT

d_call: TRBD1
v_call: TRBV7-2
j_call: TRBJ1-2
cdr3_aa: CASSSPGQGSGYTF
cdr3_nt: TGTGCCAGCAGCTCCCCTGGACAGGGGTCGGGCTACACCTTC

d_call: -
v_call: TRBV30
j_call: TRBJ1-1
cdr3_aa: CAWSQGTEAFF
cdr3_nt: TGTGCCTGGAGCCAGGGAACTGAAGCTTTCTTT

d_call: TRBD2
v_call: TRBV5-6
j_call: TRBJ2-7
cdr3_aa: CASTFGLAGREQYF
cdr3_nt: TGTGCCAGCACCTTCGGACTAGCGGGCCGAGAGCAGTACTTC

d_call: -
v_call: TRBV2
j_call: TRBJ2-5
cdr3_aa: CASRLVTQYF
cdr3_nt: TGTGCCAGCCGACTAGTAACCCAGTACTTC

d_call: TRBD1
v_call: TRBV5-6
j_call: TRBJ1-1
cdr3_aa: CASSLAGGTAVAVIFF
cdr3_nt: TGTGCCAGCAGCTTGGCTGGTGGGACAGCAGTGGCAGTAATTTTCTTT

d_call: -
v_call: TRBV27
j_call: TRBJ2-6
cdr3_aa: CASSLGGRTYSGANVLTF
cdr3_nt: TGTGCCAGCAGTTTAGGGGGCAGGACCTACTCTGGGGCCAACGTCCTGACTTTC

d_call: TRBD1
v_call: TRBV6-5
j_call: TRBJ1-2
cdr3_aa: CASSQTGNRYTF
cdr3_nt: TGTGCCAGCAGCCAGACAGGGAACCGCTACACCTTC

d_call: -
v_call: TRBV7-2
j_call: TRBJ2-5
cdr3_aa: CASSANRVGGETQYF
cdr3_nt: TGTGCCAGCAGCGCGAACAGGGTGGGAGGGGAGACCCAGTACTTC

d_call: -
v_call: TRBV19
j_call: TRBJ1-3
cdr3_aa: CASSIDFRERNTIYF
cdr3_nt: TGTGCCAGTAGTATAGATTTTAGGGAGAGAAACACCATATATTTT

d_call: TRBD1
v_call: TRBV6-6
j_call: TRBJ1-2
cdr3_aa: CASSQSVGTVGRLYGYTF
cdr3_nt: TGTGCCAGCAGTCAAAGTGTAGGGACAGTCGGACGACTATATGGCTACACCTTC

d_call: -
v_call: TRBV6-2/TRBV6-3
j_call: TRBJ2-3
cdr3_aa: CASSFVRGGSDTQYF
cdr3_nt: TGTGCCAGCAGTTTCGTAAGGGGTGGGTCGGATACGCAGTATTTT